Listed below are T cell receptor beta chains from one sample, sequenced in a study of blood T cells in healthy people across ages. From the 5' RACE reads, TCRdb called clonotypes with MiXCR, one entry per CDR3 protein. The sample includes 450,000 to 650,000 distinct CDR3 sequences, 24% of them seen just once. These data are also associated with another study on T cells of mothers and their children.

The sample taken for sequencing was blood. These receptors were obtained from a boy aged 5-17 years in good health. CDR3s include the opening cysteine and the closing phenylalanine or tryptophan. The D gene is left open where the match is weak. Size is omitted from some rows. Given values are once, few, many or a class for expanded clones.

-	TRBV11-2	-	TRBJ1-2	CASSWDQGSGYGYTF	TGTGCCAGCAGCTGGGATCAGGGGTCGGGCTATGGCTACACCTTC
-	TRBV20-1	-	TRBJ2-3	CSARDLGRGGGGTDTQYF	TGCAGTGCTAGAGATCTCGGTAGGGGCGGCGGGGGCACAGATACGCAGTATTTT
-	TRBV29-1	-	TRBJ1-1	CSVNRDTEAFF	TGCAGCGTCAATCGGGACACTGAAGCTTTCTTT
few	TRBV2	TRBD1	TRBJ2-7	CASSERTGEGEQYF	TGTGCCAGCAGTGAACGGACAGGGGAAGGGGAGCAGTACTTC
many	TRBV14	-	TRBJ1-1	CASSPYGRETEAFF	TGTGCCAGCAGCCCGTATGGCAGGGAGACTGAAGCTTTCTTT
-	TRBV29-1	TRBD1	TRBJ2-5	CSVDTLLGDRGQETQHF	TGCAGCGTTGATACCCTCCTGGGGGACAGGGGGCAAGAGACCCAGCACTTC
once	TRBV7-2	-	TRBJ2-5	CASSLSGDHQTQYF	TGTGCCAGCAGCTTAAGTGGAGACCACCAGACCCAGTACTTC
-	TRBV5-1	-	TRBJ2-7	CASRVGENSYEQYF	TGCGCCAGCAGAGTGGGGGAAAACTCCTACGAGCAGTACTTC
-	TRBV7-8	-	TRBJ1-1	CASSSTGWEAFF	TGTGCCAGCAGCTCGACGGGGTGGGAAGCTTTCTTT
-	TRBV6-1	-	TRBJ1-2	CASNPQGHFYGYTF	TGTGCCAGCAATCCCCAGGGGCACTTCTATGGCTACACCTTC
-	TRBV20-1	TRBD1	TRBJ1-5	CSASTGEDQPQHF	TGCAGTGCCAGTACAGGGGAGGATCAGCCCCAGCATTTT
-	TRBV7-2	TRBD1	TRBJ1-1	CASSWMWDSTEAFF	TGTGCCAGCAGCTGGATGTGGGACAGCACTGAAGCTTTCTTT
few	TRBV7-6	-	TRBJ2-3	CASSRRTGRIWDTQYF	TGTGCCAGCAGCCGAAGAACAGGACGCATTTGGGATACGCAGTATTTT
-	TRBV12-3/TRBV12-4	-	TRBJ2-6	CASSPSDRRSGANVLTF	TGTGCCAGCAGCCCGTCGGACCGCCGCTCTGGGGCCAACGTCCTGACTTTC
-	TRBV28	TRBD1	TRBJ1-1	CASSWGQTGNTEAFF	TGTGCCAGCAGTTGGGGACAGACCGGGAACACTGAAGCTTTCTTT
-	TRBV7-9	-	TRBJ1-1	CASSLAAGTIEAFF	TGTGCCAGCAGCTTAGCGGCGGGGACCATCGAAGCTTTCTTT
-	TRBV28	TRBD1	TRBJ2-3	CASSPTQGASTDTQYF	TGTGCCAGCAGTCCGACCCAGGGGGCGAGCACAGATACGCAGTATTTT
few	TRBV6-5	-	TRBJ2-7	CASSMGRNVEQYF	TGTGCCAGCAGTATGGGACGAAACGTGGAGCAGTACTTC
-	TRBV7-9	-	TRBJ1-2	CASSLSRTQITYGYTF	TGTGCCAGCAGCTTATCCCGAACACAGATCACCTATGGCTACACCTTC
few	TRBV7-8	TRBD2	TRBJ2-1	CASSFLTSGISNEQFF	TGTGCCAGCAGCTTCTTGACTAGCGGGATCTCCAATGAGCAGTTCTTC
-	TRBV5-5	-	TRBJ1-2	CASSLWVGNYGYTF	TGTGCCAGCAGCTTGTGGGTGGGGAACTATGGCTACACCTTC
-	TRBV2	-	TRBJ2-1	CASSERRPEQFF	TGTGCCAGCAGTGAACGTCGTCCTGAGCAGTTCTTC
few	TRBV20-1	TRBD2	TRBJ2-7	CSASVLAGGHEQYF	TGCAGTGCTAGTGTCCTAGCGGGGGGCCACGAGCAGTACTTC
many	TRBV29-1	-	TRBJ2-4	CSVLAIDKNIQYF	TGCAGCGTTCTAGCGATCGACAAAAACATTCAGTACTTC
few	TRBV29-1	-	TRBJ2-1	CSATAQGLYNEQFF	TGCAGCGCTACCGCCCAGGGGCTCTACAATGAGCAGTTCTTC
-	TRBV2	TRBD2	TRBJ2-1	CASSFGGGESEFF	TGTGCCAGCAGCTTTGGGGGGGGTGAATCTGAGTTCTTC
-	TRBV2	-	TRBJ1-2	CASSESEGSDGYTF	TGTGCCAGCAGTGAATCCGAGGGTTCGGATGGCTACACCTTC
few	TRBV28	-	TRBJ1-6	CASSYISLDSPLHF	TGTGCCAGCAGCTACATCTCATTAGATTCACCCCTCCACTTT
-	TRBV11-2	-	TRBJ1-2	CASSLGVESYGYTF	TGTGCCAGCAGCTTAGGGGTGGAAAGCTATGGCTACACCTTC
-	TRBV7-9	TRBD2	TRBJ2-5	CASSLPSGMGETQYF	TGTGCCAGCAGCTTACCGAGCGGGATGGGAGAGACCCAGTACTTC
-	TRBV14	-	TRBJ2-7	CASSQRGFPREQYF	TGTGCCAGCAGCCAAAGAGGCTTCCCGAGGGAGCAGTACTTC
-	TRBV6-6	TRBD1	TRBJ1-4	CASSYGDSRNEKLFF	TGTGCCAGCAGTTACGGGGACAGCCGAAATGAAAAACTGTTTTTT
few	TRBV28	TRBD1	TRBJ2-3	CASSHDKTGGEGDTQYF	TGTGCCAGCAGCCATGATAAGACAGGGGGCGAGGGCGATACGCAGTATTTT
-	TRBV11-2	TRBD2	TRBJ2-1	CASSSGTSGDEQFF	TGTGCCAGCAGCTCTGGGACTAGCGGGGATGAGCAGTTCTTC
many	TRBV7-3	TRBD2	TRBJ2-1	CASSLKRDRDEQFF	TGTGCCAGCAGCCTCAAGCGGGATCGGGATGAGCAGTTCTTC